This T cell receptor beta chain was profiled in a study of shared clonotypes between healthy human individuals. Researchers divided each subset's genomic DNA evenly across several immunoSEQ plates. Clones were read by immunoSEQ multiplex PCR, and TCRdb kept only the in-frame ones, dropping some. The sample lists about 590,000 clones, roughly 95% occurring once. This CDR3 region has 11 residues. The germline gives CDR1 SGHDT, CDR2 YYEEEE. V gave up 7 bases and J gave up 6 bases, with 11 bases separating them. Findings of the study overall: Naive subsets typically showed greater estimated richness than memory subsets. Among four donors, about 5% of naive CD4 clonotypes were found in common.

In regard to this clone: Its antigen is still unknown.

The naive CD8 subset, CD45RO-negative cells positively selected for CCR7, excluded terminally differentiated effector memory CD45RA+ cells. The sequence was collected from a woman in her 30s in good health. The sequenced material came from naive CD8+ T cells sorted from blood. The chain recombines TRBV5-6 with TRBJ2-7; maybe TRBD1 (6 bases). For the CDR3, the DNA is TGTGCCAGCGGCGAGGGGGTCGAGCAGTACTTC. This gives the protein CASGEGVEQYF. The full variable domain, its missing parts supplied by reference TRBV5-6 and TRBJ2-7, is DAGVTQSPTHLIKTRGQQVTLRCSPKSGHDTVSWYQQALGQGPQFIFQYYEEEERQRGNFPDRFSGHQFPNYSSELNVNALLLGDSALYLCASGEGVEQYFGPGTRLTVT.